This paragraph covers one T cell receptor beta chain sequence. Germline and junction disagree at one end, which may indicate a read error. Here immunoSEQ multiplex PCR was the method, and the copy in TCRdb shows in-frame clones only, minus some. Of 150,000 or so clones listed, roughly 90% were seen once; the top ten hold more than 5.5%. This specimen comes from a study of T cell responses to AZD1222 COVID-19 vaccine. This CDR3 has 14 residues. Germline V lookup: CDR1 SQVTM, CDR2 ANQGSEA. V and J are TRBV29-1 and TRBJ2-1; D might be TRBD2 (6 bases). The sequencing used peripheral blood, collected on day 0 of MenACWY control vaccination. The receptor comes from an adult in good health. CDR3 bases: TGCAGCGGCGCCCCGGGTGTAGCCGGCGGGGTAACCATCTTC. It codes for CSGAPGVAGGVTIF.